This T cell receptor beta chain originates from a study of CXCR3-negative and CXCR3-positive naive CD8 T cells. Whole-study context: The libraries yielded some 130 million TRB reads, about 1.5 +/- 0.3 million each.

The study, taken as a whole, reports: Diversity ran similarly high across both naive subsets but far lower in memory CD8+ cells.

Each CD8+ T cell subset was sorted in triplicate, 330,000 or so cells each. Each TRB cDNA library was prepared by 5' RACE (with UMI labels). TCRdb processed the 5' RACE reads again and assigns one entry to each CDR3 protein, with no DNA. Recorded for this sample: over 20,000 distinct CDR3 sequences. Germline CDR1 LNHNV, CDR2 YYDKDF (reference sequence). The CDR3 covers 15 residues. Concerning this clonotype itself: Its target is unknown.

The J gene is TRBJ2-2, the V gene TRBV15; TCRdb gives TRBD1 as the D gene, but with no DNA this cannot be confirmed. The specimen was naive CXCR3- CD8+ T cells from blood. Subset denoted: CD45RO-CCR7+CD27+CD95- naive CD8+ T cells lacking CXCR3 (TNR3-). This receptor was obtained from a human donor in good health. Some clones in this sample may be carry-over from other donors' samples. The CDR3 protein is CATSTRRTGTGELFF.